The T cell receptor beta chain described here comes from a study of blood T cells in healthy people across ages. A second roughly 6 to 12 cycle PCR used barcoded and J-beta primers. TCRdb itself ran the 5' RACE reads through MiXCR, one entry per CDR3 protein. The table has 760,000 or so distinct CDR3 sequences, roughly 25% seen once. This CDR3 region has 12 residues. The germline gives CDR1 KGHDR, CDR2 SFDVKD. V was clipped by 5 bases and J by 9 bases, with 10 bases between them. These same data were also listed under a study on T cells of mothers and their children.

The V gene is TRBV24-1, the J gene TRBJ1-5; D is unclear. The clonotype originates from a boy between 5 and 17 years old in good health. The sequenced material came from blood. The CDR3 protein is CATSARDSPQHF. CDR3 nucleotide sequence: TGTGCCACCAGTGCTAGAGATTCGCCCCAGCATTTT.